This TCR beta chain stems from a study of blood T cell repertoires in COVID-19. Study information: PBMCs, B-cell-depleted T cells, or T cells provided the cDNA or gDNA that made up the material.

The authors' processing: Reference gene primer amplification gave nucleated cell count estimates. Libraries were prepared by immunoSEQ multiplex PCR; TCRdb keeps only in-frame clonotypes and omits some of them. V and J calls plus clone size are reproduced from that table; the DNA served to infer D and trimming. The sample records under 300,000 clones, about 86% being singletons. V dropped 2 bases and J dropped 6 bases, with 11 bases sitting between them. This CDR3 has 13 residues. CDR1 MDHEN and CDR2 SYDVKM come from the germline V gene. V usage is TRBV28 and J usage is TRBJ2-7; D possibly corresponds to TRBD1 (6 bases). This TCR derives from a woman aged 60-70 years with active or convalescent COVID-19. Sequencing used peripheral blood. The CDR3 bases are TGTGCCAGCAGTTTAGGCGAAGGGGGCGAGCAGTACTTC. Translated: CASSLGEGGEQYF.